The rows below give T cell receptor beta chains drawn from one sample of a study of T cells in Graves' hyperthyroidism and ophthalmopathy. One entry per CDR3 protein, called by TCRdb with MiXCR from the multiplex PCR reads. The table has a few hundred thousand distinct CDR3 sequences, roughly 15% seen once. The sequenced sample was blood. The receptors here all came from a woman in her thirties or forties with Graves' ophthalmopathy. The conserved cysteine and the conserved F or W are not part of the CDR3 here. Fields, in order: V gene, J gene, clone size, CDR3 protein. A row's size may be missing; if present it is once, few, many or a size class.

TRBV6-1	TRBJ1-1	many	ASSELVRQAEAF
TRBV2	TRBJ2-7	many	ASKGLSSYEQY
TRBV19	TRBJ2-3	few	ASSFLPRGDTQY
TRBV18	TRBJ2-7	many	ASSPPGNRVYEQY
TRBV11-2	TRBJ2-3	many	ASSPGRLYTDTQY
TRBV7-8	TRBJ1-6	few	ASSLRGGGSPLH
TRBV6-2/TRBV6-3	TRBJ2-4	-	ASSPSLDSPKLNIQY
TRBV19	TRBJ1-4	-	ATSGINEKLF
TRBV30	TRBJ2-6	-	AWAPSWGAVSGANVLT
TRBV20-1	TRBJ2-1	few	SARTIPTNEQF
TRBV11-2	TRBJ2-2	-	ASSPREGQGYTGELF
TRBV30	TRBJ2-7	few	AWRDTGGGPYEQY
TRBV18	TRBJ2-7	many	ASSPIGQSEQY
TRBV3-1	TRBJ1-5	many	ASSQGGNQPQH
TRBV29-1	TRBJ1-1	many	SVDLGRDTEAF
TRBV28	TRBJ2-7	many	ASTEAGLGSTYEQY
TRBV10-2	TRBJ2-1	many	ASRQGLGVGNEQF
TRBV30	TRBJ2-1	many	AWSVPGGGTYNEQF
TRBV2	TRBJ2-3	-	ASSSSNSDTQY
TRBV7-9	TRBJ2-3	few	ASSFLGGDLSTQY
TRBV11-2	TRBJ2-1	many	ASTDRGAYNEQF
TRBV12-3/TRBV12-4	TRBJ2-3	-	ASSRGDSTDTQY
TRBV19	TRBJ2-3	-	ASSIEQGVSTDTQY
TRBV12-3/TRBV12-4	TRBJ2-3	few	ASSGQGVAPQY
TRBV10-3	TRBJ2-5	many	AIRPGQGYQETQY
TRBV27	TRBJ2-7	few	ASSYRVGSYEQY
TRBV19	TRBJ1-5	few	ASSQGLGNQPQH
TRBV12-3/TRBV12-4	TRBJ1-4	-	ASHRGRTEAKLF
TRBV4-1	TRBJ1-5	-	ASSGRGLLSQH
TRBV11-2	TRBJ2-3	many	ASSLGDYYTQY
TRBV5-4	TRBJ2-5	few	ASSFRSTETQY
TRBV2	TRBJ2-7	few	ASSDLAGGLENEQY
TRBV29-1	TRBJ1-2	-	SVDNSGNLIYGYT
TRBV18	TRBJ2-3	-	ASSPPLSGRTDTQY
TRBV6-1	TRBJ2-5	many	ASSTASGSRETQY
TRBV28	TRBJ2-7	many	ASSISTREQY
TRBV27	TRBJ1-2	many	ASSLSASYGYT
TRBV6-1	TRBJ2-7	few	ASSTSGSFYEQY
TRBV6-1	TRBJ1-5	many	ASSADGYQPQH
TRBV29-1	TRBJ1-2	-	SVPNWGLVRGTTNYGYT
TRBV2	TRBJ2-1	-	ASKGDYNEQF
TRBV20-1	TRBJ2-1	many	SARAGGKYFSSYNEQF
TRBV20-1	TRBJ2-7	-	SASSWGEGYEQY
TRBV27	TRBJ1-2	many	ASSLKGGAGYT
TRBV2	TRBJ2-5	many	ASSEARSGTGSKETQY
TRBV12-3/TRBV12-4	TRBJ2-5	-	ASSFTGFGVFGETQY
TRBV12-3/TRBV12-4	TRBJ2-5	many	ASSPSPNVGRETQY
TRBV3-1	TRBJ2-1	-	ASSQEELAGRWGEQF
TRBV9	TRBJ1-2	-	ASSPHPPGTGGGYT
TRBV12-3/TRBV12-4	TRBJ1-1	-	ASSSKEAF
TRBV5-1	TRBJ1-1	few	ASREGMMGDTEAF
TRBV20-1	TRBJ2-5	-	SARSLAGGLQETQY
TRBV11-2	TRBJ2-1	many	ASSLSLGGEQF